This is a list of T cell receptor beta chains from one sample in a study of shared clonotypes between healthy human individuals. Repertoires were generated with immunoSEQ multiplex PCR, while TCRdb's copy carries only in-frame clones and drops some. Of about 2.1 million clones in the sample, just under 95% were seen once. The sequencing sample was made of naive CD8+ T cells from PBMCs. The receptor set was obtained from a man aged 18 to 30 in good health. Some clones in this sample may be carry-over from other donors' samples. Each CDR3 is given with its conserved first and last residue. Fields, in order: V gene, J gene, CDR3 protein.

>TRBV15|TRBJ1-2
CATSRGPGRDGYTF
>TRBV7-3|TRBJ2-1
CASSLMASGRNEQFF
>TRBV4-2|TRBJ2-2
CASSQEALAGVYTGELFF
>TRBV27|TRBJ1-3
CASSLRGDGNTIYF
>TRBV14|TRBJ2-5
CASSLDRWGETQYF
>TRBV27|TRBJ1-4
CASSSTAGPQGSTNEKLFF
>TRBV9|TRBJ2-7
CASSGTSGYEQYF
>TRBV28|TRBJ2-3
CASSLRAGGDLTDTQYF
>TRBV6-1|TRBJ1-3
CASSATGDGNTIYF
>TRBV27|TRBJ1-2
CASTTAGQGNYGYTF
>TRBV4-1|TRBJ2-7
CASSQDWGYEQYF
>TRBV28|TRBJ2-5
CASSLTGRETQYF
>TRBV5-1|TRBJ2-7
CASSPTSVGEQYF
>TRBV15|TRBJ2-1
CATSRDPGDNEQFF
>TRBV19|TRBJ2-7
CASRGQGTSGRVYEQYF
>TRBV20-1|TRBJ1-2
CSARGGDGYTF
>TRBV7-2|TRBJ2-7
CASSSNRDTHQEQYF
>TRBV5-4|TRBJ1-2
CASSENRGGYGYTF
>TRBV5-1|TRBJ1-2
CASSDGQHYGYTF
>TRBV30|TRBJ1-4
CAWSTRTGAFNEKLFF
>TRBV5-1|TRBJ2-7
CASSSPGTGAYEQYF
>TRBV28|TRBJ2-4
CASSLGVAKNIQYF
>TRBV27|TRBJ2-7
CASSLSVRGHTEQYF
>TRBV28|TRBJ1-5
CASATGSWEPQHF
>TRBV27|TRBJ1-1
CASSLRGPLGNTEAFF
>TRBV5-6|TRBJ1-1
CASSLEYTEAFF
>TRBV27|TRBJ2-7
CASSPQLAGVFYEQYF
>TRBV5-1|TRBJ2-1
CASSLLGPSNEQFF
>TRBV7-8|TRBJ2-2
CASSLTGENTGELFF
>TRBV4-3|TRBJ1-2
CASSLHLGQGVDGYTF
>TRBV19|TRBJ1-1
CASSPWGVLGTEAFF
>TRBV2|TRBJ2-1
CASSGTGLSNEQFF
>TRBV28|TRBJ2-7
CASSFSDGYEQYF
>TRBV5-5|TRBJ2-1
CASSPTPLTGVTYNEQFF
>TRBV5-1|TRBJ2-4
CASSSGTGSDIQYF
>TRBV27|TRBJ1-2
CASSLGTGLHGYTF
>TRBV7-9|TRBJ2-7
CASSAQGRSYEQYF
>TRBV2|TRBJ2-5
CANSGRQETQYF
>TRBV27|TRBJ2-7
CASDTQRRELAEQYF
>TRBV27|TRBJ2-5
CASSTQQARYETQYF
>TRBV28|TRBJ2-6
CASSFPGGITGANVLTF
>TRBV7-6|TRBJ1-1
CASSLGERTEAFF
>TRBV11-2|TRBJ2-7
CASRWEGPPYEQYF
>TRBV7-8|TRBJ2-2
CASSLPQGAFVGELFF
>TRBV28|TRBJ2-7
CASSFGSGYSYEQYF
>TRBV7-8|TRBJ2-7
CASSSDRSYEQYF
>TRBV7-9|TRBJ2-7
CASSLFGERIYEQYF
>TRBV5-1|TRBJ1-2
CASSLTPGLRYGYTF
>TRBV6-6|TRBJ1-1
CASSGLNVLTEAFF
>TRBV4-1|TRBJ1-4
CASSLRDRGGEKLFF
>TRBV5-6|TRBJ2-1
CASSLEGFDEQFF
>TRBV28|TRBJ2-2
CASKIDGGELFF
>TRBV7-9|TRBJ1-2
CASSQLARDRGYTF